What follows are 17 T cell receptor beta chains derived from one specimen sequenced in a study of blood T cell repertoires in COVID-19 (dated by TCRdb to the early 2020s). Libraries were prepared through the immunoSEQ multiplex PCR assay. This is the immuneACCESS table as TCRdb keeps it, with only in-frame sequences that have V and J called. A part of the clones is gone; compared with another copy, unresolved V genes explain less than half, and the rest is unexplained. The sample table shows fewer than 250,000 clones, and 84% are seen once. Under 4.5% of the sample is in the top ten clones. What was sequenced was peripheral blood. These receptors were collected from a man aged 50 or older with acute or convalescent COVID-19.

The gene calls are TRBV19 and TRBJ2-2; D is perhaps TRBD1 (6 bases). The CDR3 length is 13 residues. Trimming took off 6 bases at V and 5 bases at J, with 10 bases between the two ends. The germline V gene encodes CDR1 LNHDA and CDR2 SQIVND (reference sequence). The CDR3 coding sequence is TGTGCCAGTAGGAGGGGGTTAACCGGGGAGCTGTTTTTT. Its protein product is CASRRGLTGELFF.

The chain employs TRBV28 and TRBJ2-7; a possible D gene is TRBD2 (6 bases). Germline lookup yields CDR1 MDHEN and CDR2 SYDVKM. Trimming removed 7 bases at V and 0 bases at J, with 13 bases between. The CDR3 covers 14 residues. Here the CDR3 DNA reads TGTGCCAGCACCGACCGGGACTCCTCCTACGAGCAGTACTTC. As protein: CASTDRDSSYEQYF.

This sequence joins TRBV18 and TRBJ1-6; D is perhaps TRBD1 (5 bases). The CDR3 is 15 amino acids. The V gene lost 6 bases and the J gene lost 7 bases, with 16 bases spanning the gap. Germline assignment: CDR1 KGHSH and CDR2 LQKENI. The CDR3 protein is CASSMAIGGNSPLHF. CDR3 coding DNA: TGTGCCAGCTCTATGGCCATCGGGGGGAATTCACCCCTCCACTTT.

This clone was observed once. The chain is built from TRBV7-9 and TRBJ2-3; TRBD2 matches at 11 bases. CDR1 and CDR2 from the germline V gene are SEHNR and FQNEAQ (reference sequence). The CDR3 sequence is 17 residues long. V was clipped by 4 bases and J by 3 bases; unmatched bases: 9. CDR3 region: CASSSGLADILTDTQYF. For the CDR3, the DNA is TGTGCCAGCAGCTCGGGACTAGCGGACATACTAACAGATACGCAGTATTTT.

The rearrangement links TRBV7-9 to TRBJ1-1, with 7 bases identical to TRBD1. The germline gives CDR1 SEHNR, CDR2 FQNEAQ (reference sequence). This CDR3 is built from 15 residues. The ends lost 6 bases at V and 6 bases at J; junction bases unmatched: 13. CDR3 protein: CASSGGQEQTAEAFF. The CDR3 DNA follows: TGTGCCAGCAGTGGTGGACAGGAACAAACGGCTGAAGCTTTCTTT.

This CDR3 reads CASSSAGYFPYEQYF. Written as DNA, the CDR3 is TGTGCCAGCAGCTCGGCAGGGTATTTTCCCTACGAGCAGTACTTC. The genes are TRBV7-3 and TRBJ2-7; D perhaps matches TRBD1 (5 bases). Trimming removed 4 bases at V and 2 bases at J, with 15 bases between. Per germline, CDR1 SGHTA and CDR2 FQGTGA. CDR3 length: 15 amino acids.

The gene calls are TRBV19 and TRBJ1-6; maybe TRBD1 (6 bases). V lost 5 bases and J lost 8, with 13 bases in between. The length of the CDR3 is 14 residues. Per the germline V gene, CDR1 is LNHDA and CDR2 is SQIVND (reference sequence). The CDR3 DNA reads TGTGCCAGTAGTCTACAGGGCGGAGATTCACCCCTCCACTTT. Translation: CASSLQGGDSPLHF.

V is TRBV7-9 and J is TRBJ1-1; D call uncertain. The V end lost 3 bases, the J end lost 1 base, and 9 bases lay between the germline ends. Per the germline V gene, CDR1 is SEHNR and CDR2 is FQNEAQ (reference sequence). The CDR3 consists of 14 residues. CDR3 in DNA: TGTGCCAGCAGCTTCTTTGCGGGGAACACTGAAGCTTTCTTT. Its translation is CASSFFAGNTEAFF.

DNA for the CDR3: TGTGCCAGCAGCTTAGATGCCAGGGGAGGGATCACTGAAGCTTTCTTT. This encodes CASSLDARGGITEAFF. The J gene is TRBJ1-1, the V gene TRBV11-3; TRBD1 is a possible D gene (6 bases). This CDR3 region has 16 residues. Germline V gives CDR1 SGHNT, CDR2 YENEEA. V was pared by 0 bases and J by 4 bases, with 15 bases between.

V gene TRBV11-1 combines with J gene TRBJ1-2; 7 positions agree with TRBD1. After removal of 2 bases from V and 4 bases from J, the junction contained 10 bases not matched to a gene. The germline V gene has CDR1 SGHAT and CDR2 FQDESV (reference sequence). The CDR3 has 16 residues. The DNA for the CDR3 is TGTGCCAGCAGCTTACAGGGGGACAGAAATCCCTATGGCTACACCTTC. Translation: CASSLQGDRNPYGYTF. Full variable domain (remainder filled in from reference TRBV11-1 and TRBJ1-2): EAEVAQSPRYKITEKSQAVAFWCDPISGHATLYWYRQILGQGPELLVQFQDESVVDDSQLPKDRFSAERLKGVDSTLKIQPAELGDSAMYLCASSLQGDRNPYGYTFGSGTRLTVV.

CDR3 nucleotides: TGTGCCAGCAGCTTCGGGACTAGCGGGAGCTCCTACAATGAGCAGTTCTTC. Residues: CASSFGTSGSSYNEQFF. The genes are TRBV11-3 and TRBJ2-1; 14 bases fit TRBD2. CDR1 SGHNT and CDR2 YENEEA come from the germline V gene. The CDR3 has 17 residues. The junction had 1 base not matched to a gene; V was cut back by 3 bases and J by 0 bases.

The chain is built from TRBV18 and TRBJ1-5, with a tentative D call TRBD1 (5 bases). The V and J ends lost 2 bases and 5 bases respectively, with 13 bases between them. CDR3 length: 15 amino acids. Germline V gene sequence: CDR1 KGHSH, CDR2 LQKENI. CDR3 coding DNA: TGTGCCAGCTCACCAGGGGCCCTCAGGTATCAGCCCCAGCATTTT. As protein: CASSPGALRYQPQHF. The entire variable domain, with the rest obtained from reference TRBV18 and TRBJ1-5, is as follows: NAGVMQNPRHLVRRRGQEARLRCSPMKGHSHVYWYRQLPEEGLKFMVYLQKENIIDESGMPKERFSAEFPKEGPSILRIQQVVRGDSAAYFCASSPGALRYQPQHFGDGTRLSIL.

This clone was seen once. The chain employs TRBV30 and TRBJ2-1; TRBD2 matches 7 bases. Germline CDR1 and CDR2: GTSNPN and SVGIG (reference sequence). The CDR3 loop spans 16 amino acids. The junction had 8 bases not matched to a gene; V was cut back by 3 bases and J by 0 bases. The CDR3 protein is CAWSTGTTSSYNEQFF. The CDR3 DNA is TGTGCCTGGAGCACCGGGACTACGAGCTCCTACAATGAGCAGTTCTTC. The full variable domain, its missing parts supplied by reference TRBV30 and TRBJ2-1, is SQTIHQWPATLVQPVGSPLSLECTVEGTSNPNLYWYRQAAGRGLQLLFYSVGIGQISSEVPQNLSASRPQDRQFILSSKKLLLSDSGFYLCAWSTGTTSSYNEQFFGPGTRLTVL.

The chain is built from TRBV19 and TRBJ2-3; 10 nucleotides align to TRBD2. Per the germline V gene, CDR1 is LNHDA and CDR2 is SQIVND (reference sequence). This CDR3 contains 15 residues. With V trimmed by 6 bases and J by 2 bases, 5 bases remained unmatched. The CDR3 sequence is CASSKLAGPTDTQYF. CDR3 DNA: TGTGCCAGTAGCAAACTAGCGGGACCCACAGATACGCAGTATTTT. Using reference TRBV19 and TRBJ2-3 for the parts outside the CDR3, the full variable domain is DGGITQSPKYLFRKEGQNVTLSCEQNLNHDAMYWYRQDPGQGLRLIYYSQIVNDFQKGDIAEGYSVSREKKESFPLTVTSAQKNPTAFYLCASSKLAGPTDTQYFGPGTRLTVL.

The J gene is TRBJ2-7, the V gene TRBV6-5; 7 positions match TRBD1. The ends lost 6 bases at V and 7 bases at J; junction bases unmatched: 12. The length of the CDR3 is 14 residues. Germline V gene lookup returns CDR1 MNHEY and CDR2 SVGAGI. The CDR3, as DNA: TGTGCCAGCAGGGTACGACAGGGTAATTGGGAGCAGTACTTC. Its translation is CASRVRQGNWEQYF.

This clone was counted once. V is TRBV18 and J is TRBJ2-1; 13 nucleotides align to TRBD2. The V segment lost 3 bases and the J segment 8 bases; nucleotides outside the gene matches: 13. The CDR3 is 18 residues long. From germline, CDR1 is KGHSH and CDR2 LQKENI. CDR3 nucleotide sequence: TGTGCCAGCTCACCGCTAGGGACTACTAGCGGGGGGGCCTATGAGCAGTTCTTC. Translation: CASSPLGTTSGGAYEQFF.

V usage is TRBV28 and J usage is TRBJ1-6; D not certain. Trimming shortened V by 2 bases and J by 7 bases, and 15 bases separated the two germline ends. The CDR3 spans 16 residues. Germline assignment: CDR1 MDHEN and CDR2 SYDVKM. As DNA, the CDR3 is TGTGCCAGCAGTTTAACGGGTCAGAATAAGAATTCACCCCTCCACTTT. This encodes CASSLTGQNKNSPLHF.